This T cell receptor beta chain appears in the sequencing data of a study of vaccination and CD4 T cells after COVID-19. The overall study: Median time from second vaccine dose to sampling was approximately 69 days (14 to 241). Study-level results: Convalescent patients displayed a median approximately 90% of reactive clones emerging only post-vaccination.

The assay that was used to sequence DNA from cultured CD4+ T cells was the Oncomine TCR Beta short-read assay. TCRdb redid the calling of the PCR reads with MiXCR, one entry per CDR3 protein. The data show 9,000 to 9,500 distinct CDR3 sequences, roughly 60% seen once. In the case of this clonotype: The antigen is undetermined.

The CDR3 length is 15 residues. With 1 base clipped from V and 2 bases from J, the junction kept 2 bases outside the gene matches. The germline gives CDR1 SGHNT, CDR2 YENEEA. Treatment meaning: approximately nine-day PBMC culture with coronavirus spike peptide pools or control peptides (ViraFEST assay). ViraFEST relied on peptide pools to expand antigen-specific T cells; the TCRs were sequenced afterward. Dates of positive PCR ran from March to December 2020, before US Alpha, Beta and Delta variants. The TCR was taken from a human donor who had recovered from COVID-19. The chain is built from TRBV11-3 and TRBJ2-3, with 8 nucleotides matching TRBD2. Material: CD4+ T cells from blood, cultured in vitro. CDR3: CASSLGSGNTDTQYF. The DNA for the CDR3 is TGTGCCAGCAGCTTAGGTAGCGGGAACACAGATACGCAGTATTTT.